The entry below describes one TCR beta chain. Its specificity is not known. The same CDR3 can be traced to other DNA sequences in this sample. Individuals having autoimmune disease history or systemic immunosuppression were not enrolled. Per the germline V gene, CDR1 is SEHNR and CDR2 is FQNEAQ (reference sequence). The CDR3 has 14 residues. V lost 3 bases and J 2 bases, leaving 11 bases between the germline ends. TCRdb's table, derived via immunoSEQ multiplex PCR, lists solely in-frame clones and lacks some. The sample shows about 68,000 clones, about 80% of them seen only once. The record originates from a study of OX40 agonist ivuxolimab in advanced cancers. Study as a whole: Antecedent anti-PD-1, anti-PD-L1 or anti-CTLA-4 therapy was permissible, with around 40% having received some.

Whole-study results and caveats: Dose levels from 0.1 to 3.0 mg/kg saw CD4+ and CD8+ blood T cells expand clonally by week 6.

The V and J genes are TRBV7-9 and TRBJ2-7; tentatively, D is TRBD1 (6 bases). Here the sequenced sample was CD4+ or CD8+ T cells sorted from blood, taken in a trial of the OX40 agonist ivuxolimab. The receptor comes from an adult with an advanced solid tumor such as melanoma, head and neck, liver or kidney cancer. This CDR3 reads CASSLGRGTYEQYF. Written as DNA, the CDR3 is TGTGCCAGCAGCTTGGGCAGGGGAACCTACGAGCAGTACTTC. Full variable domain (remainder filled in from reference TRBV7-9 and TRBJ2-7): DTGVSQNPRHKITKRGQNVTFRCDPISEHNRLYWYRQTLGQGPEFLTYFQNEAQLEKSRLLSDRFSAERPKGSFSTLEIQRTEQGDSAMYLCASSLGRGTYEQYFGPGTRLTVT.